The present T cell receptor beta chain was sequenced within a study of identifying expanded T cells in peripheral blood. Sequencing was performed with immunoSEQ multiplex PCR; in TCRdb, only in-frame clones are kept and a portion is missing. Among 50,000 or so clones listed, around 90% were seen once. The CDR3 totals 14 residues. V lost 3 bases to trimming and J lost 3 bases, with 12 bases between them. Germline values: CDR1 SGHTA, CDR2 FQGNSA. Overall study results and limits: Roughly two-week clone count variance significantly increased as total template count grew.

About this clone: What it binds is not known.

Sequenced sample: blood. The source of this sequence is a person aged 18 to 70 in good health. The chain uses TRBV7-2 and TRBJ2-7; the D is unclear. The CDR3 is CASSLGRTYYEQYF. In DNA, the CDR3 is TGTGCCAGCAGCTTGGGCAGGACGTACTACGAGCAGTACTTC.